The present TCR beta chain was sequenced within a study of read filtering for tumor transcriptome and immune sequencing. Study at large: Among patients, 17 to 20 were male and 15 or so female, aged about 40 to 90 (mean around 66). After DNase treatment, RNA was made into whole-transcriptome libraries.

The V gene's germline CDR1 is SGHAT and CDR2 FQNNGV. The ends were cut back, 1 base at V and 5 bases at J, with 11 bases in the middle. The CDR3 contains 14 residues. From approximately 430 ng of RNA, a library with molecular barcoded alpha/delta and beta/gamma adaptors was made. TCRdb processed the reads anew with MiXCR; each CDR3 protein has one entry. The sample comprises 11,000 to 15,000 distinct CDR3 sequences, over 20% of which are singletons, and more than 75% rests with the top ten. This clonotype was counted between two and nine times. Sequenced material: a population of CD138-negative cells sorted from bone marrow. The TCR sequence derives from a donor aged 40 or over with multiple myeloma. The chain uses TRBV11-2 and TRBJ1-1; the D gene is possibly TRBD1 (5 bases). CDR3 sequence reads: CASSLVPGRTEAFF. The CDR3 bases are TGTGCCAGCAGCTTAGTTCCAGGGCGGACTGAAGCTTTCTTT.